These T cell receptor beta chains were read from a single sample in a study of blood T cells in healthy people across ages. In TCRdb, the 5' RACE reads were re-called with MiXCR into one record per CDR3 protein. The top ten hold 7% to 9% of the sample, which has more than 1,400,000 distinct CDR3 sequences, 42% seen once. Sequences were obtained from blood. These receptors were collected from a young woman in good health. Each CDR3 is given with its conserved first and last residue. D genes are given only for firm matches. Part of the rows lack a size; the others show once, few, many or a class for expanded clones.

cdr3_aa | cdr3_nt | d_call | v_call | clone_size | j_call
CASSVIAGVGPEQYF | TGTGCCAGCAGCGTGATAGCGGGAGTTGGTCCTGAGCAGTACTTC | TRBD2 | TRBV9 | - | TRBJ2-5
CASRVGRGLHGYTF | TGCGCCAGCAGGGTAGGCAGGGGTTTACATGGCTACACCTTC | - | TRBV10-1 | - | TRBJ1-2
CASSAAGQGTRTGELFF | TGCGCCAGCAGCGCGGCGGGACAGGGTACCCGCACCGGGGAGCTGTTTTTT | TRBD1 | TRBV5-1 | - | TRBJ2-2
CASGVVGWTGGRESNQPQHF | TGTGCCAGCGGAGTGGTGGGGTGGACAGGGGGCAGGGAGAGCAATCAGCCCCAGCATTTT | TRBD1 | TRBV12-3/TRBV12-4 | once | TRBJ1-5
CASSLETGVRPRSFYEQYF | TGTGCCAGCAGCTTAGAGACAGGGGTGCGCCCCAGGTCCTTCTACGAGCAGTACTTC | TRBD1 | TRBV7-2 | - | TRBJ2-7
CASSYLQAGAYNEQFF | TGTGCCAGCAGTTACCTTCAAGCGGGGGCCTACAATGAGCAGTTCTTC | TRBD2 | TRBV6-2/TRBV6-3 | - | TRBJ2-1
CAISVGGSGANVLTF | TGTGCCATCAGTGTCGGAGGGTCAGGGGCCAACGTCCTGACTTTC | - | TRBV10-3 | few | TRBJ2-6
CSADAGTSGSDTQYF | TGCAGTGCTGATGCCGGGACTAGCGGTAGCGATACGCAGTATTTT | TRBD2 | TRBV20-1 | few | TRBJ2-3
CASSTPGRQLYNEQYF | TGTGCCAGCAGTACCCCGGGGCGCCAACTTTACAATGAGCAGTACTTC | - | TRBV27 | - | TRBJ2-7
CSVQPGGVSYGYTF | TGCAGCGTCCAGCCGGGGGGAGTAAGCTATGGCTACACCTTC | - | TRBV29-1 | - | TRBJ1-2
CASSLLEGGEQFF | TGTGCCAGCAGCCTCCTCGAGGGGGGAGAGCAGTTCTTC | - | TRBV6-1 | - | TRBJ2-1
CASRPQGTWSYTF | TGTGCCAGCAGACCTCAGGGTACCTGGAGCTACACCTTC | - | TRBV28 | once | TRBJ1-2
CASSRGHENTGELFF | TGTGCCAGCAGCCGCGGACACGAGAACACCGGGGAGCTGTTTTTT | - | TRBV7-9 | - | TRBJ2-2
CASSEGEGVTDTQYF | TGTGCCAGCAGTGAGGGGGAAGGAGTAACAGATACGCAGTATTTT | - | TRBV6-4 | - | TRBJ2-3
CASSLQIPGIYEQYF | TGCGCCAGCAGCCTCCAAATCCCCGGCATCTACGAGCAGTACTTC | - | TRBV4-1 | few | TRBJ2-7
CASSLLGVGAQYF | TGTGCCAGCAGTTTATTGGGGGTTGGGGCGCAGTATTTT | - | TRBV27 | few | TRBJ2-3
CASSRVTGSSNQPQHF | TGTGCCAGCTCACGCGTCACAGGCTCTAGCAATCAGCCCCAGCATTTT | - | TRBV18 | - | TRBJ1-5
CASSSAPGTATDTQYF | TGTGCCAGCAGCTCGGCCCCCGGGACAGCCACAGATACGCAGTATTTT | TRBD1 | TRBV7-9 | - | TRBJ2-3
CASSEVRNPNYGYTF | TGTGCCAGCAGTGAAGTCCGGAATCCTAACTATGGCTACACCTTC | - | TRBV6-1 | - | TRBJ1-2
CASGQGAYNSPLHF | TGTGCCAGCGGACAGGGGGCATATAATTCACCCCTCCACTTT | TRBD1 | TRBV6-1 | - | TRBJ1-6
CVSNEPGASSYEQYF | TGTGTCAGCAACGAACCGGGAGCTAGCTCCTACGAGCAGTACTTC | - | TRBV6-1 | - | TRBJ2-7
CASSMTSSYEQYF | TGTGCCAGCAGTATGACAAGTTCCTACGAGCAGTACTTC | - | TRBV9 | few | TRBJ2-7
CASSPERHPYNEQFF | TGTGCCAGCAGCCCCGAGAGGCATCCGTACAATGAGCAGTTCTTC | - | TRBV6-6 | few | TRBJ2-1
CSVEDLAEPDSGNTIYF | TGCAGCGTTGAAGATCTGGCGGAACCCGACTCTGGAAACACCATATATTTT | - | TRBV29-1 | - | TRBJ1-3
CASSLSPPSGRRTDTQYF | TGTGCCAGCAGTTTATCACCTCCAAGCGGGAGAAGGACAGATACGCAGTATTTT | TRBD2 | TRBV27 | - | TRBJ2-3
CASSSDRSGPGYTF | TGTGCCAGCAGCTCTGACAGGTCGGGCCCCGGCTACACCTTC | - | TRBV11-2 | - | TRBJ1-2